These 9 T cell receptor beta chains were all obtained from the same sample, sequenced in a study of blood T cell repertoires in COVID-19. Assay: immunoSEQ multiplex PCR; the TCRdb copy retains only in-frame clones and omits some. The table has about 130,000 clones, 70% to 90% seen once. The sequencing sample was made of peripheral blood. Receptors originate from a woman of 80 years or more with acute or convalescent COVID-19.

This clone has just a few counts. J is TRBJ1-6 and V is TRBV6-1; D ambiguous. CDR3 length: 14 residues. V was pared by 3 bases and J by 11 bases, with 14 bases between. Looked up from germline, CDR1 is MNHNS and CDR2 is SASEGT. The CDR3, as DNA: TGTGCCAGCAGTGATCCTGGCCCGGGTCCACCCCTCCACTTT. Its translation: CASSDPGPGPPLHF.

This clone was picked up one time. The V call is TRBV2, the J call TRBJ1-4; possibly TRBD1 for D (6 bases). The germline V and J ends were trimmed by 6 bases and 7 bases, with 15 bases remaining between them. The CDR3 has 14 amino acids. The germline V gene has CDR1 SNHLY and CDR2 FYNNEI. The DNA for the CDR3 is TGTGCCAGCAGCTGGACAGTTGGGAGTGAAAAACTGTTTTTT. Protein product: CASSWTVGSEKLFF. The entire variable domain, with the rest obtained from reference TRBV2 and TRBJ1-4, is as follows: EPEVTQTPSHQVTQMGQEVILRCVPISNHLYFYWYRQILGQKVEFLVSFYNNEISEKSEIFDDQFSVERPDGSNFTLKIRSTKLEDSAMYFCASSWTVGSEKLFFGSGTQLSVL.

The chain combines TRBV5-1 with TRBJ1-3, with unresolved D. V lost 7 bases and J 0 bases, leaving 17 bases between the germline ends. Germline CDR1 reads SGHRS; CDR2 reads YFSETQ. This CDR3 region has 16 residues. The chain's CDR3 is CASSVAGGYSGNTIYF. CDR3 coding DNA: TGCGCCAGCTCAGTCGCGGGAGGTTACTCTGGAAACACCATATATTTT.

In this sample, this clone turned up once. CDR3 in amino acids: CASSQSKRVMNTEAFF. Here the CDR3 DNA reads TGCGCCAGCAGTCAATCGAAGCGCGTCATGAACACTGAAGCTTTCTTT. The chain couples TRBV23-1 to TRBJ1-1; D is ambiguous. TRBV23-1 is an ORF, and what it does is uncertain. V was trimmed by 0 bases and J by 0 bases, leaving 11 bases between them. This CDR3 spans 16 amino acids.

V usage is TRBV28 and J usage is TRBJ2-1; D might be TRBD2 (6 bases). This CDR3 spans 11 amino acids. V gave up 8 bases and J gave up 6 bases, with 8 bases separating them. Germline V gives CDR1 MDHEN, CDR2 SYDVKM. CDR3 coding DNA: TGTGCCAGCCGGGACTTCAATGAGCAGTTCTTC. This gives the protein CASRDFNEQFF.

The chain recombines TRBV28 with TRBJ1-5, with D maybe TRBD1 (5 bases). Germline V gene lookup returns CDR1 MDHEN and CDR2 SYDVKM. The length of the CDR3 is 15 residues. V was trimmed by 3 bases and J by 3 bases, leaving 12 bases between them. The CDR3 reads CASSLEGAVNQPQHF. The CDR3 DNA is TGTGCCAGCAGTTTGGAAGGGGCGGTCAATCAGCCCCAGCATTTT.

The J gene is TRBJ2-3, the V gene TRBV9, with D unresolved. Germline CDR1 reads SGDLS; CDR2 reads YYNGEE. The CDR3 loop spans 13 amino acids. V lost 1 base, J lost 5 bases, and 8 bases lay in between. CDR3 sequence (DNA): TGTGCCAGCAGCGTAATTTGGCAAGATACGCAGTATTTT. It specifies CASSVIWQDTQYF. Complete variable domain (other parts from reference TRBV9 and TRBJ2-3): DSGVTQTPKHLITATGQRVTLRCSPRSGDLSVYWYQQSLDQGLQFLIQYYNGEERAKGNILERFSAQQFPDLHSELNLSSLELGDSALYFCASSVIWQDTQYFGPGTRLTVL.

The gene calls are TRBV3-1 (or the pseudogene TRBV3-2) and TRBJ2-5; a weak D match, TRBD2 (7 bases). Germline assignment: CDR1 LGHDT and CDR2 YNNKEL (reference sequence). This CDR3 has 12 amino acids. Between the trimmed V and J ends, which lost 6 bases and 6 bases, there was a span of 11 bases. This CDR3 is CASRGGAKTQYF. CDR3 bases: TGTGCCAGCAGGGGGGGGGCAAAGACCCAGTACTTC.

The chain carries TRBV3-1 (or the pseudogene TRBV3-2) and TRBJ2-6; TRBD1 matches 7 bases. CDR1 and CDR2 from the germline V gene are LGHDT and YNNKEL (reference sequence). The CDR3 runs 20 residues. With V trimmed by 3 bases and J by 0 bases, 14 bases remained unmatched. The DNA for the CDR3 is TGTGCCAGCAGCCAGTCGTCGGGACAGTACTACTTCTCTGGGGCCAACGTCCTGACTTTC. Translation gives CASSQSSGQYYFSGANVLTF.